A selection of T cell receptor beta chains follows, all from one sample in a study of shared clonotypes between healthy human individuals. TCRdb keeps only in-frame clones here, not all; method: immunoSEQ multiplex PCR. The sample includes fewer than 3 million clones, approximately 90% seen only once; the top ten take roughly 0.34%. Sequencing was carried out using naive CD4+ T cells from PBMCs. The receptors were gathered from a man younger than 30 in good health. Some clones in this sample may be carry-over from other donors' samples. CDR3s include the opening cysteine and the closing phenylalanine or tryptophan. Only part of the rows carry a size: once, few, many, or a class if the clone is expanded.

CASRDTLTKYSNQPQHF TRBJ1-5 NA TRBV28
CASSLEDRGRLSERNTIYF TRBJ1-3 NA TRBV7-9
CASSEETGPYEQYF TRBJ2-7 NA TRBV2
CASSLVEVGNTEAFF TRBJ1-1 NA TRBV5-6
CASSEGHSYEQYF TRBJ2-7 NA TRBV5-1
CASSPYGSGANVLTF TRBJ2-6 NA TRBV7-1
CSASRSEAFF TRBJ1-1 NA TRBV20-1
CASGAGGGRETQYF TRBJ2-5 once TRBV5-1
CASSLELAGPGELFF TRBJ2-2 NA TRBV5-1
CAAKRQGGGEQYF TRBJ2-7 NA TRBV6-5
CASSLYGNSGNTIYF TRBJ1-3 NA TRBV5-4
CASSLGPGTGNEKLFF TRBJ1-4 NA TRBV5-1
CASSQPTRSYEQYF TRBJ2-7 NA TRBV11-3
CATSRDSVSKAFF TRBJ1-1 few TRBV15
CASSQGRGRYTEAFF TRBJ1-1 NA TRBV4-3
CASSLEGGRQSLATQYF TRBJ2-3 NA TRBV5-1
CASSSGTSGRYNEQFF TRBJ2-1 NA TRBV5-1
CASSAGTGLSDTQYF TRBJ2-3 NA TRBV11-3
CATRTDGGVSYEQYF TRBJ2-7 NA TRBV19
CASSFGRDPSYNEQFF TRBJ2-1 NA TRBV7-2
CASSVDSWGANYGYTF TRBJ1-2 NA TRBV9
CASSVATQGAGANVLTF TRBJ2-6 NA TRBV9
CARSTEKQEDEQYF TRBJ2-7 NA TRBV5-3
CASSSGSPGRFYEKLFF TRBJ1-4 once TRBV28
CASGERQIAKNIQYF TRBJ2-4 NA TRBV11-2
CASSVGAVSSGYTF TRBJ1-2 NA TRBV9
CASRPPRPSGREGLALSGEQYF TRBJ2-7 once TRBV7-6
CASSMANEGPNYNEQFF TRBJ2-1 NA TRBV19
CASSFSGSNEKLFF TRBJ1-4 NA TRBV5-4
CASSLGREQFF TRBJ2-1 NA TRBV5-1
CASRAGTGVGYTF TRBJ1-2 NA TRBV28
CASTNGATPPTGELFF TRBJ2-2 once TRBV7-2
CASTLRGPTDTQYF TRBJ2-3 NA TRBV28
CASSLESDTIYF TRBJ1-3 NA TRBV5-1
CASSLNGDEYF TRBJ2-5 NA TRBV28
CASSPTSGPYNEQFF TRBJ2-1 NA TRBV10-1
CATSGGKEGGADTQYF TRBJ2-3 NA TRBV15
CASSEGRLSGNTIYF TRBJ1-3 NA TRBV6-1
CATKPGTSPYNEQFF TRBJ2-1 NA TRBV15
CASSQVTDYGYTF TRBJ1-2 NA TRBV4-1
CASSYAQGSGETQYF TRBJ2-5 once TRBV6-6
CASSRVGDQETQYF TRBJ2-5 once TRBV5-6
CASSELLGAAGTEAFF TRBJ1-1 NA TRBV2
CASSYLTGAASYNEQFF TRBJ2-1 NA TRBV5-1
CASSVPGTGTYEQYF TRBJ2-7 NA TRBV5-1
CASRQQGNTEAFF TRBJ1-1 NA TRBV28
CAISGGSTSGLEQYF TRBJ2-7 NA TRBV10-3
CASSPLQGVLYTEAFF TRBJ1-1 few TRBV7-9
CASSDLDLVDNEQFF TRBJ2-1 NA TRBV2
CASKVQGTDTQYF TRBJ2-3 NA TRBV6-4